This T cell receptor beta chain is drawn from a study of Ad26.COV2.S vaccination and SARS-CoV-2 variants. Overall study: Ad26.COV2.S, an intramuscular injection, was given once or twice 56 days apart. Study-level results: Vaccine and placebo recipients had comparable breadth of non-spike TCRs. Breadth, reportedly substantial, characterized the spike-specific CD8+ and CD4+ T cell responses after vaccination. Analyses that measured TCR breadth and depth may have underestimated total T cell responses.

A word on this clone: Its cognate antigen is unknown.

This sample's treatment: around 19 received Ad26.COV2.S at low or high dose, single or two shots; 5 received placebo; per-sample allocation not given. Samples analyzed were those drawn on day 63 after the first vaccine or placebo injection. This CDR3 is built from 13 residues. V was cut by 7 bases and J by 5 bases, with 14 bases left in between. Germline V gives CDR1 ENHRY, CDR2 SYGVKD. Using immunoSEQ multiplex PCR, the repertoire was profiled, and TCRdb retains in-frame clones only, with some absent. The sample lists 400,000 to 450,000 clones; 75% to 95% were seen once. This specimen consisted of peripheral blood, obtained in a trial of Ad26.COV2.S vaccine versus placebo. The chain employs TRBV10-3 and TRBJ1-1; no reliable D call. The sequence was obtained from a person between 18 and 65 years old who received the Ad26.COV2.S COVID-19 vaccine or a placebo. The CDR3 sequence is CAIMEGIGTEAFF. CDR3 nucleotides: TGTGCCATCATGGAAGGGATCGGGACTGAAGCTTTCTTT.